Given below is one T cell receptor (beta chain) in context. Antigen: not known. The CDR3 consists of 14 residues. The germline gives CDR1 SQVTM, CDR2 ANQGSEA. Deletions cut 4 bases from V and 5 bases from J, with 17 bases between. Reverse transcribed after extraction, RNA yielded cDNA as the sequencing template. The table came from immunoSEQ multiplex PCR; TCRdb's copy has only in-frame clones and leaves some out. This sample carries about 200,000 clones, about 60% of them seen once, and the ten largest clones take under 0.5%. The sample comes from a study of CD8+ T cells in alopecia areata. Study-wide background: Tofacitinib lasted 6 to 18 months, then 6 months off drug. Overall study results and limits: Scalp sample data also include resident alphabeta T cells from normal skin. Sharing of TCR sequences between patients (possibly for HLA-related reasons) was less clear than in mice. Affected scalp, especially in alopecia totalis/universalis, had a higher clonality than normal scalp did.

The receptor comes from a human donor with alopecia areata. V gene TRBV29-1 combines with J gene TRBJ2-5, with no clear D. The starting material was CD4+ T cells sorted from blood, obtained at week 0. CDR3 region: CSVARSGPWETQYF. The CDR3 DNA sequence: TGCAGCGTTGCCCGGTCAGGACCCTGGGAGACCCAGTACTTC.